A single sample is the source of the 32 T cell receptor beta chains below, sequenced in a study of OX40 agonist ivuxolimab in advanced cancers. The table came from immunoSEQ multiplex PCR; TCRdb's copy has only in-frame clones and leaves some out. The sample shows around 56,000 clones, roughly 77% of them seen only once. The sequenced sample was CD4+ or CD8+ T cells sorted from blood, obtained in a trial of the OX40 agonist ivuxolimab. The receptors here all came from an adult with an advanced solid tumor such as melanoma, head and neck, liver or kidney cancer.

The chain employs TRBV6-1 and TRBJ1-1; no firm D call. V was pared by 5 bases and J by 2 bases, with 9 bases between. Germline values: CDR1 MNHNS, CDR2 SASEGT. The CDR3 is 13 residues long. The CDR3 protein is CASSTVLNTEAFF. CDR3 nucleotide sequence: TGTGCCAGCAGTACAGTGCTAAACACTGAAGCTTTCTTT.

The chain joins TRBV11-3 to TRBJ2-7; no definite D call. The CDR3 totals 15 residues. V gave up 5 bases and J gave up 6 bases, with 20 bases separating them. Looked up from germline, CDR1 is SGHNT and CDR2 is YENEEA. The CDR3 is CASSNAFVFSGEQYF. CDR3 bases: TGTGCCAGCAGCAATGCCTTTGTATTCTCGGGCGAGCAGTACTTC.

This chain joins TRBV19 and TRBJ1-5, with TRBD1 as a possible D gene (5 bases). Germline CDR1 and CDR2: LNHDA and SQIVND (reference sequence). V lost 5 bases to trimming and J lost 7 bases, with 15 bases between them. The CDR3 consists of 14 residues. The CDR3: CASSGTGGVQPQHF. CDR3 coding DNA: TGTGCCAGTAGTGGGACCGGTGGAGTCCAGCCCCAGCATTTT.

The chain couples TRBV7-9 to TRBJ1-4; D is unresolved. The ends were cut back, 5 bases at V and 0 bases at J, with 10 bases in the middle. The CDR3 sequence is 15 residues long. Germline V gene lookup returns CDR1 SEHNR and CDR2 FQNEAQ (reference sequence). CDR3 in amino acids: CASSVYSATNEKLFF. The CDR3 DNA follows: TGTGCCAGCAGCGTTTACAGTGCAACTAATGAAAAACTGTTTTTT.

J is TRBJ2-7 and V is TRBV11-3, with TRBD1 matching over 7 bases. Germline CDR1 reads SGHNT; CDR2 reads YENEEA. Trimming cost V 5 bases and J 4 bases; bases outside gene matches: 8. This CDR3 is built from 14 residues. CDR3 amino acids: CASSVRQGNYEQYF. The CDR3 nucleotides read TGTGCCAGCAGCGTAAGACAGGGAAATTACGAGCAGTACTTC.

The chain has TRBV11-2 and TRBJ2-5; 7 nucleotides line up with TRBD1. The CDR3 has 15 amino acids. V was pared by 5 bases and J by 5 bases, with 11 bases of the junction left unmatched. Germline lookup yields CDR1 SGHAT and CDR2 FQNNGV. Here the CDR3 DNA reads TGTGCCAGCAGCCTTCAGGGAATGACAGGGGAGACCCAGTACTTC. This codes for CASSLQGMTGETQYF. Based on the CDR3 plus reference TRBV11-2 and TRBJ2-5, the full variable domain is EAGVAQSPRYKIIEKRQSVAFWCNPISGHATLYWYQQILGQGPKLLIQFQNNGVVDDSQLPKDRFSAERLKGVDSTLKIQPAKLEDSAVYLCASSLQGMTGETQYFGPGTRLLVL.

This clone ranks as medium-sized. J is TRBJ1-1 and V is TRBV29-1, with D possibly being TRBD1 (6 bases). Trimming shortened V by 4 bases and J by 0 bases, and 9 bases separated the two germline ends. There are 13 residues in the CDR3. Germline V CDR1 and CDR2: SQVTM, ANQGSEA. In nucleotides, the CDR3 is TGCAGCGTTGCGGGACAAGTGAACACTGAAGCTTTCTTT. It codes for CSVAGQVNTEAFF. Filled out from reference TRBV29-1 and TRBJ1-1, the complete variable domain reads SAVISQKPSRDICQRGTSLTIQCQVDSQVTMMFWYRQQPGQSLTLIATANQGSEATYESGFVIDKFPISRPNLTFSTLTVSNMSPEDSSIYLCSVAGQVNTEAFFGQGTRLTVV.

V and J are TRBV5-1 and TRBJ1-4; a weak D match, TRBD1 (6 bases). V was clipped by 4 bases and J by 3 bases, with 16 bases between them. The germline V gene encodes CDR1 SGHRS and CDR2 YFSETQ. The CDR3 is 16 residues long. The CDR3, as DNA: TGCGCCAGCAGCGGTGGGGGCTGGGGCTCTAATGAAAAACTGTTTTTT. This sequence encodes CASSGGGWGSNEKLFF.

The chain combines TRBV21-1 with TRBJ1-3. TRBV21-1 is deemed a pseudogene. The CDR3 contains 19 residues. CDR3 loop: CASSERTEILLPSGNTIYF. In nucleotides, the CDR3 is TGTGCCAGCAGCGAACGAACCGAGATCTTACTTCCCTCTGGAAACACCATATATTTT.

This clone came up a few times. CDR3 in DNA: TGTGCCAGCAGTTCTGCAGGGGAACACACTGAAGCTTTCTTT. Translation: CASSSAGEHTEAFF. This chain uses TRBV27 with TRBJ1-1; TRBD1 is a possible D gene (6 bases). The CDR3 totals 14 residues. Between the trimmed V and J ends, which lost 4 bases and 3 bases, there was a span of 12 bases. CDR1 is MNHEY, CDR2 SMNVEV, per germline (reference sequence).

The rearrangement joins TRBV5-6 to TRBJ2-7, with 9 bases matching TRBD1. Trimming cost V 9 bases and J 3 bases; bases outside gene matches: 7. CDR1 SGHDT and CDR2 YYEEEE come from the germline V gene. The CDR3 contains 13 residues. The CDR3 DNA reads TGTGCCACTACAGGGGGCCTTGGCTACGAGCAGTACTTC. Translating gives CATTGGLGYEQYF. Full variable domain (rest looked up from reference TRBV5-6 and TRBJ2-7): DAGVTQSPTHLIKTRGQQVTLRCSPKSGHDTVSWYQQALGQGPQFIFQYYEEEERQRGNFPDRFSGHQFPNYSSELNVNALLLGDSALYLCATTGGLGYEQYFGPGTRLTVT.

The table lists this clone with a few counts. The genes are TRBV19 and TRBJ2-3; 7 nucleotides line up with TRBD2. The V gene end was trimmed by 1 base and the J gene end by 2 bases; junction bases not matched to a gene: 6. The germline CDR1 and CDR2 sequences are LNHDA and SQIVND (reference sequence). The length of the CDR3 is 16 residues. The CDR3 here is CASSIGASGNTDTQYF. In nucleotides, the CDR3 is TGTGCCAGTAGTATAGGGGCTAGCGGAAACACAGATACGCAGTATTTT.

This clone was seen a single time. This rearrangement joins TRBV9 to TRBJ1-1; 7 nucleotides agree with TRBD1. CDR1 is SGDLS and CDR2 is YYNGEE in the germline V gene. The junction had 5 bases not matched to a gene; V was cut back by 6 bases and J by 3 bases. The CDR3 loop spans 13 amino acids. This CDR3 reads CASNPGTDTEAFF. The CDR3, as DNA: TGTGCCAGCAACCCCGGGACAGACACTGAAGCTTTCTTT.

Remarks on this clone: The same CDR3 also results from other DNA sequences found in this sample. The chain uses TRBV4-2 and TRBJ2-3; 9 positions match TRBD2. Germline lookup yields CDR1 LGHNA and CDR2 YNFKEQ. The CDR3 loop spans 15 amino acids. J lost 3 bases, V lost 0 bases, and 1 base had no gene match. For the CDR3, the DNA is TGTGCCAGCAGCCAAGAAGCGGGGGGAACAGATACGCAGTATTTT. It is translated as CASSQEAGGTDTQYF.

V and J are TRBV19 and TRBJ2-3, with 7 positions matching TRBD2. Germline V gene lookup returns CDR1 LNHDA and CDR2 SQIVND (reference sequence). The CDR3 consists of 15 residues. V gave up 5 bases and J gave up 0 bases; unmatched junction bases: 5. The CDR3 sequence: CASSDSGYSTDTQYF. CDR3 in DNA: TGTGCCAGTAGTGATAGCGGGTATAGCACAGATACGCAGTATTTT.

CDR3 loop: CASSLALTVHTEAFF. In DNA form, the CDR3 reads TGTGCCAGCAGCTTAGCGCTCACGGTCCACACTGAAGCTTTCTTT. The chain uses TRBV7-2 and TRBJ1-1; no clear D. The V gene's germline CDR1 is SGHTA and CDR2 FQGNSA. This CDR3 has 15 amino acids. With 0 bases removed from V and 3 bases from J, the gap between germline ends came to 11 bases.

V is TRBV4-1 and J is TRBJ2-1; 8 bases are shared with TRBD1. Germline CDR1 MGHRA, CDR2 YSYEKL. The CDR3 contains 16 residues. With V trimmed by 4 bases and J by 5 bases, 10 bases remained unmatched. CDR3 bases: TGCGCCAGCAGCCCAGATACAGGGGGTATCGACAATGAGCAGTTCTTC. Its protein is CASSPDTGGIDNEQFF.

In the case of this clone: Germline and junction disagree at one end, which may indicate a read error. The sample has other DNA sequences that encode this CDR3 too. V gene TRBV6-1 combines with J gene TRBJ1-2, with D possibly matching TRBD1 (5 bases). CDR1 is MNHNS and CDR2 is SASEGT in the germline V gene. The CDR3 extends over 13 amino acids. CDR3 DNA sequence: TGTGCCAGCAGTGGTCAGGGAGTCTATGGCTACACCTTT. Translating it yields CASSGQGVYGYTF.

This chain links TRBV2 with TRBJ2-1, with D hard to call. Germline V gene data show CDR1 as SNHLY and CDR2 as FYNNEI. The CDR3 is 12 residues long. V was pared by 9 bases and J by 7 bases, with 13 bases between. The CDR3 DNA reads as TGTGCCAGTCAGTCTGTCGGTAATGAGCAGTTCTTC. Protein product: CASQSVGNEQFF. Full variable domain (remainder filled in from reference TRBV2 and TRBJ2-1): EPEVTQTPSHQVTQMGQEVILRCVPISNHLYFYWYRQILGQKVEFLVSFYNNEISEKSEIFDDQFSVERPDGSNFTLKIRSTKLEDSAMYFCASQSVGNEQFFGPGTRLTVL.

This clone rates as medium-sized. The rearrangement links TRBV28 to TRBJ2-7, with D unresolved. CDR1 and CDR2 (germline): MDHEN, SYDVKM. The ends were cut back, 5 bases at V and 6 bases at J, with 20 bases in the middle. This CDR3 is 15 amino acids long. The CDR3: CASSVDQPPLREQYF. The CDR3 DNA reads TGTGCCAGCAGTGTTGATCAGCCCCCTCTCCGCGAGCAGTACTTC.

V usage is TRBV7-9 and J usage is TRBJ2-7; perhaps TRBD1 as D (6 bases). This CDR3 is 14 amino acids long. Trimming took off 7 bases at V and 1 base at J, with 14 bases between the two ends. The V gene's germline CDR1 is SEHNR and CDR2 FQNEAQ (reference sequence). The chain's CDR3 is CASTTGSSSYEQYF. As DNA, the CDR3 is TGTGCCAGCACCACAGGGAGTTCTTCCTACGAGCAGTACTTC.

The genes are TRBV5-6 and TRBJ1-1, with 7 nucleotides matching TRBD1. Germline V CDR1 and CDR2: SGHDT, YYEEEE. The CDR3 runs 14 residues. The V segment lost 7 bases and the J segment 7 bases; nucleotides outside the gene matches: 13. The CDR3 bases are TGTGCCAGCCTACAGGGGTGGGCCTCTCGTGAAGCTTTCTTT. Its protein is CASLQGWASREAFF.

This clone was counted only a few times. The chain uses TRBV30 and TRBJ2-5; 7 bases are shared with TRBD1. The V and J ends lost 0 bases and 5 bases, in that order; junction bases with no gene match: 0. Germline CDR1 is GTSNPN and CDR2 is SVGIG (reference sequence). The CDR3 has 12 amino acids. CDR3 loop: CAWSVQGETQYF. The CDR3 region has the DNA TGTGCCTGGAGTGTACAGGGGGAGACCCAGTACTTC.

The chain couples TRBV9 to TRBJ2-7; the D call may be TRBD1 or TRBD2 (5 bases each). The germline V and J ends were trimmed by 0 bases and 5 bases, with 15 bases remaining between them. There are 15 residues in the CDR3. The germline V gene has CDR1 SGDLS and CDR2 YYNGEE. The CDR3 protein is CASSVAIGAQDEQYF. In DNA, the CDR3 is TGTGCCAGCAGCGTAGCTATCGGGGCCCAAGACGAGCAGTACTTC.

The CDR3 reads CASSLAPPPVYNEQFF. The CDR3 DNA sequence: TGTGCCAGCAGCTTAGCGCCACCACCCGTATACAATGAGCAGTTCTTC. The genes are TRBV7-9 and TRBJ2-1; D unresolved. This CDR3 region has 16 residues. CDR1 SEHNR and CDR2 FQNEAQ come from the germline V gene (reference sequence). V was shortened by 0 bases and J by 4 bases, with 13 bases between the two germline ends.

This clone was seen just once. This sequence joins TRBV6-1 and TRBJ2-5; 8 bases agree with TRBD2. Near its end, the DNA agrees better with TRBJ2-7, so the J call may be wrong. The CDR3 is 18 residues long. CDR1 MNHNS and CDR2 SASEGT come from the germline V gene. CDR3 loop: CASSEEQAIAGFRYEQYF. The CDR3 nucleotides are TGTGCCAGCAGTGAGGAACAGGCGATAGCGGGATTTAGGTACGAGCAGTACTTC.

The V gene is TRBV5-1, the J gene TRBJ2-3; D ambiguous. The V end was cut by 4 bases, the J end by 2 bases, with 8 bases between. The CDR3 contains 13 residues. The V gene's germline CDR1 is SGHRS and CDR2 YFSETQ. The CDR3 here is CASSVLYTDTQYF. CDR3 sequence (DNA): TGCGCCAGCAGCGTACTCTACACAGATACGCAGTATTTT.

The CDR3 DNA sequence: TGTGCCTGGAGCGGGGGAGACTATGGCTACACCTTC. Translating it yields CAWSGGDYGYTF. This chain uses TRBV30 with TRBJ1-2, with D possibly matching TRBD1 (5 bases). Trimming removed 3 bases at V and 3 bases at J, with 8 bases between. There are 12 residues in the CDR3. The germline V gene has CDR1 GTSNPN and CDR2 SVGIG (reference sequence).

This clone has only a few counts. The chain links TRBV13 to TRBJ2-1; no clear D gene. This CDR3 contains 13 residues. The V gene lost 3 bases and the J gene lost 14 bases, with 17 bases spanning the gap. Germline CDR1 PRHDT, CDR2 FYEKMQ (reference sequence). The DNA for the CDR3 is TGTGCCAGCAGCTTGTTGGCCACCGTCCCTGAGTTCTTC. It codes for CASSLLATVPEFF.

This sequence joins TRBV6-6 and TRBJ2-5; D remains ambiguous. Between the trimmed V and J ends, which lost 6 bases and 5 bases, there was a span of 13 bases. This CDR3 has 13 residues. Germline CDR1 MNHNY, CDR2 SVGAGI (reference sequence). Written as DNA, the CDR3 is TGTGCCAGCAGGGATAGTAACGAGGAGACCCAGTACTTC. Its translation is CASRDSNEETQYF.

The chain combines TRBV7-9 with TRBJ2-1; D possibly corresponds to TRBD2 (5 bases). The CDR3 sequence is 15 residues long. Germline V gene sequence: CDR1 SEHNR, CDR2 FQNEAQ (reference sequence). Deletions cut 5 bases from V and 5 bases from J, with 16 bases between. The CDR3 loop is CASSALAEAHNEQFF. In DNA, the CDR3 is TGTGCCAGCAGCGCACTTGCGGAGGCGCACAATGAGCAGTTCTTC.

Of note for this clone: The junction departs from the called germline gene at one end, perhaps through a read error. The genes are TRBV7-7 and TRBJ2-2; no definite D call. The CDR3 consists of 13 residues. CDR1 and CDR2 (germline): SSHAT, FNYEAQ (reference sequence). CDR3 region: CASSFGATGELFF. CDR3 nucleotide sequence: TGTGCTAGCAGCTTTGGTGCCACCGGGGAGCTGTTTTTT.